There are many counts of the clone carrying this TCR beta chain. The data originate from a study of Graves' ophthalmopathy and Graves' hyperthyroidism. CDR3 size: 14 residues. V lost 3 bases and J lost 11; bases outside the gene matches: 7. CDR1 is SNHLY, CDR2 FYNNEI, per germline. For repertoire sequencing, the TCR beta CDR3 regions were amplified from RNA transcripts. First-round RT-PCR employed HTBI primers, with a second-round multiplex PCR after it. One entry per CDR3 protein results from TCRdb running MiXCR on the multiplex PCR reads. The sample has around 1.1 million distinct CDR3 sequences, about two fifths seen once.

The chain has TRBV2 and TRBJ1-4; 9 bases align to TRBD1. The receptor was isolated from an adult man with Graves' hyperthyroidism. Sequenced material: peripheral blood or thyroid tissue (not recorded which). As DNA, the CDR3 is TGTGCCAGCAGTGAGGGACAGGGAGTGAGGAAACTGTTTTTT. Its protein product is CASSEGQGVRKLFF.